Each of the 8 T cell receptor beta chains below was sequenced from the same sample in a study of T cell changes during pregnancy in multiple sclerosis. Clones were read by immunoSEQ multiplex PCR, and TCRdb kept only the in-frame ones, dropping some. Of about 93,000 clones in the sample, around 92% were seen once. Specimen: peripheral blood, collected after pregnancy. The receptor source for this set is a female donor with multiple sclerosis, enrolled in a pregnancy study.

The chain has TRBV5-8 and TRBJ1-2; D is ambiguous. This CDR3 has 11 amino acids. V was cut by 0 bases and J by 7 bases, with 4 bases left in between. Germline V gene data show CDR1 as SGHTS and CDR2 as YDEGEE. The CDR3 sequence is CASSLGSGYTF. The CDR3 nucleotides are TGTGCCAGCAGCTTGGGGAGTGGCTACACCTTC.

V gene TRBV5-1 combines with J gene TRBJ2-5; 10 bases match TRBD2. V was clipped by 0 bases and J by 3 bases; unmatched bases: 5. The CDR3 covers 16 residues. Per germline, CDR1 SGHRS and CDR2 YFSETQ. The CDR3 nucleotides are TGCGCCAGCAGCTTGGGTGGGCTAGCGGGGGAAGAGACCCAGTACTTC. Residues: CASSLGGLAGEETQYF.

The V call is TRBV6-6, the J call TRBJ1-4; D call uncertain. Germline assignment: CDR1 MNHNY and CDR2 SVGAGI (reference sequence). The CDR3 loop spans 16 amino acids. With 0 bases removed from V and 2 bases from J, the gap between germline ends came to 10 bases. CDR3 bases: TGTGCCAGCAGTTACTCCGTGGAGGTCACTAATGAAAAACTGTTTTTT. It translates to CASSYSVEVTNEKLFF.

The chain couples TRBV5-6 to TRBJ2-7, with 11 bases aligning to TRBD2. The CDR3 contains 15 residues. With 4 bases clipped from V and 3 bases from J, the junction kept 6 bases outside the gene matches. Looked up from germline, CDR1 is SGHDT and CDR2 is YYEEEE. For the CDR3, the DNA is TGTGCCAGCAGCGGTAGCGGGAGGGCCAGCTACGAGCAGTACTTC. This translates into CASSGSGRASYEQYF.

This chain connects TRBV19 to TRBJ1-5; no definite D call. V was clipped by 5 bases and J by 0 bases, with 2 bases between them. CDR1 is LNHDA, CDR2 SQIVND, per germline (reference sequence). This CDR3 spans 12 amino acids. CDR3 amino acids: CASSYSNQPQHF. DNA for the CDR3: TGTGCCAGTAGTTATAGCAATCAGCCCCAGCATTTT.

The CDR3 reads CASSQVAVGSYGYTF. DNA of the CDR3: TGTGCCAGCAGCCAAGTAGCGGTTGGGAGCTATGGCTACACCTTC. V usage is TRBV4-2 and J usage is TRBJ1-2; no definite D call. The V end lost 1 base, the J end lost 4 bases, and 13 bases lay between the germline ends. The CDR3 is 15 residues long. Germline CDR1 LGHNA, CDR2 YNFKEQ.

The chain couples TRBV5-1 to TRBJ2-1; possible D gene TRBD1, 6 bases. CDR3 length equals 14 residues. CDR1 is SGHRS and CDR2 is YFSETQ in the germline V gene. Deletions cut 0 bases from V and 5 bases from J, with 9 bases between. The CDR3 DNA reads TGCGCCAGCAGCTTGGGGGACACTCACAATGAGCAGTTCTTC. Translation gives CASSLGDTHNEQFF. The full variable domain, its missing parts supplied by reference TRBV5-1 and TRBJ2-1, is KAGVTQTPRYLIKTRGQQVTLSCSPISGHRSVSWYQQTPGQGLQFLFEYFSETQRNKGNFPGRFSGRQFSNSRSEMNVSTLELGDSALYLCASSLGDTHNEQFFGPGTRLTVL.

CDR3: CASSLGGNEQFF. The CDR3 DNA reads TGTGCCAGCAGTTTGGGAGGCAATGAGCAGTTCTTC. The rearrangement links TRBV6-5 to TRBJ2-1; D is perhaps TRBD2 (6 bases). The V gene's germline CDR1 is MNHEY and CDR2 SVGAGI. The CDR3 loop spans 12 amino acids. V lost 4 bases and J 6 bases, leaving 7 bases between the germline ends.